This TCR beta chain was found in a study of vaccination and CD4 T cells after COVID-19. Study context: Every participant had a vaccine, which was either BNT162b2 or mRNA-1273, given in two doses. Study conclusions and caveats: Median SARS-CoV-2-reactive clonotypes rose from approximately 23 to 38, not significantly. Convalescent patients saw a median about 86% of their reactive clones show up only after vaccination.

From germline, CDR1 is MNHNS and CDR2 SASEGT. Trimming removed 6 bases at V and 8 bases at J, with 14 bases between. CDR3 size: 13 residues. This clonotype was detected once. Its target is unknown. Once obtained from cultured CD4+ T cells, the DNA was sequenced using the Oncomine TCR Beta short-read assay. One entry per CDR3 protein results from TCRdb running MiXCR on the PCR reads. The sample includes under 20,000 distinct CDR3 sequences, 54% of them seen just once. Treatment of the sample: roughly ten-day PBMC culture with coronavirus spike peptide pools or control peptides (ViraFEST assay). With peptide pools, ViraFEST first expanded antigen-specific T cells and afterwards sequenced their TCRs.

This clonotype originated in a human donor who had recovered from COVID-19. Material for sequencing was CD4+ T cells from blood, cultured in vitro. This rearrangement joins TRBV6-1 to TRBJ2-1; possible D gene TRBD2, 7 bases. CDR3 coding DNA: TGTGCCAGCAGATTATTAGGGGGGGATGAGCAGTTCTTC. It translates to CASRLLGGDEQFF.